Listed below are T cell receptor beta chains from one sample, sequenced in a study of blood T cell repertoires in COVID-19. The method was immunoSEQ multiplex PCR; TCRdb's version includes in-frame clones alone and lacks a portion of them. Of roughly 240,000 clones in the sample, about 82% were seen once. The source material was peripheral blood. These TCRs come from a man in his fifties or sixties with COVID-19, enrolled during active disease. The CDR3 runs from the conserved cysteine through the conserved F or W. The D gene is left open where the match is weak. Clone size is not always given. Where it is, it says once, few, many or a class for expanded clones.

size: NA; length: 16; D: TRBD2; J: TRBJ2-2; V: TRBV7-6; CDR3: CASSPSGGLYTGELFF; DNA: TGTGCCAGCAGCCCCAGCGGGGGGCTATACACCGGGGAGCTGTTTTTT
size: NA; length: 13; D: TRBD1; J: TRBJ1-2; V: TRBV7-9; CDR3: CASSPQGSYGYTF; DNA: TGTGCCAGCAGCCCACAGGGGAGCTATGGCTACACCTTC
size: NA; length: 15; D: NA; J: TRBJ1-2; V: TRBV7-2; CDR3: CASSLEGLANYGYTF; DNA: TGTGCCAGCAGCTTAGAAGGTCTAGCTAACTATGGCTACACCTTC
size: NA; length: 15; D: TRBD1; J: TRBJ2-7; V: TRBV11-2; CDR3: CASSLEGTVFYEQYF; DNA: TGTGCCAGCAGCTTAGAGGGGACAGTGTTCTACGAGCAGTACTTC
size: NA; length: 15; D: TRBD1; J: TRBJ2-3; V: TRBV14; CDR3: CASSSRDRGPGTQYF; DNA: TGTGCCAGCAGCTCCCGAGACAGGGGGCCAGGTACGCAGTATTTT
size: NA; length: 15; D: NA; J: TRBJ1-6; V: TRBV7-2; CDR3: CASSSTRNYNSPLHF; DNA: TGTGCCAGCAGCTCAACCAGGAACTATAATTCACCCCTCCACTTT
size: few; length: 15; D: NA; J: TRBJ2-1; V: TRBV6-4; CDR3: CASSDSAGAAEEQFF; DNA: TGTGCCAGCAGTGACTCGGCGGGGGCGGCGGAAGAGCAGTTCTTC
size: NA; length: 13; D: NA; J: TRBJ2-7; V: TRBV12-3/TRBV12-4; CDR3: CASSLLDLYEQYF; DNA: TGTGCCAGCAGTTTATTGGACTTATACGAGCAGTACTTC
size: NA; length: 15; D: NA; J: TRBJ1-1; V: TRBV2; CDR3: CASSGIGGLMAEAFF; DNA: TGTGCCAGCAGTGGTATTGGAGGATTAATGGCTGAAGCTTTCTTT
size: NA; length: 12; D: NA; J: TRBJ2-7; V: TRBV5-6; CDR3: CASSSLAYEQYF; DNA: TGTGCCAGCAGCTCCTTAGCCTACGAGCAGTACTTC
size: NA; length: 15; D: NA; J: TRBJ1-2; V: TRBV5-4; CDR3: CASSLGSLRGYGYTF; DNA: TGTGCCAGCAGCTTGGGCTCCCTGCGAGGCTATGGCTACACCTTC
size: NA; length: 13; D: NA; J: TRBJ2-3; V: TRBV19; CDR3: CASSTIDGDTQYF; DNA: TGTGCCAGTAGCACGATCGACGGGGATACGCAGTATTTT
size: NA; length: 13; D: NA; J: TRBJ1-5; V: TRBV30; CDR3: CALRGNSNQPQHF; DNA: TGTGCCTTAAGAGGAAATAGCAATCAGCCCCAGCATTTT
size: NA; length: 14; D: TRBD1; J: TRBJ2-7; V: TRBV10-3; CDR3: CAISERQGIREQYF; DNA: TGTGCCATCAGTGAGAGACAGGGGATTCGCGAGCAGTACTTC
size: NA; length: 15; D: TRBD1; J: TRBJ1-2; V: TRBV6-5; CDR3: CASSYRDRGRGGYTF; DNA: TGTGCCAGCAGTTACCGCGACAGGGGGCGGGGTGGCTACACCTTC
size: NA; length: 18; D: NA; J: TRBJ2-5; V: TRBV25-1; CDR3: CASSPKPRQVQFQETQYF; DNA: TGTGCCAGCAGTCCTAAACCCAGGCAGGTGCAATTCCAAGAGACCCAGTACTTC
size: NA; length: 15; D: TRBD1; J: TRBJ1-2; V: TRBV10-3; CDR3: CAISEEGTGGDGYTF; DNA: TGTGCCATCAGTGAAGAGGGGACAGGGGGCGATGGCTACACCTTC
size: NA; length: 17; D: TRBD1; J: TRBJ2-5; V: TRBV6-2/TRBV6-3; CDR3: CASSYSGFGQGQETQYF; DNA: TGTGCCAGCAGTTACTCAGGCTTTGGACAGGGGCAAGAGACCCAGTACTTC
size: once; length: 15; D: TRBD1; J: TRBJ2-1; V: TRBV10-3; CDR3: CAISDGPGQGATQFF; DNA: TGTGCCATCAGTGATGGACCGGGACAGGGAGCGACGCAGTTCTTC
size: NA; length: 13; D: NA; J: TRBJ2-3; V: TRBV12-3/TRBV12-4; CDR3: CASSLQGWDTQYF; DNA: TGTGCCAGCAGTTTGCAGGGTTGGGATACGCAGTATTTT
size: NA; length: 14; D: TRBD1; J: TRBJ2-2; V: TRBV5-1; CDR3: CASRDGQGGGELFF; DNA: TGCGCCAGCAGAGATGGACAGGGTGGCGGGGAGCTGTTTTTT
size: NA; length: 14; D: NA; J: TRBJ2-1; V: TRBV11-2; CDR3: CASSPAGAYNEQFF; DNA: TGTGCCAGCAGCCCGGCAGGCGCGTACAATGAGCAGTTCTTC
size: few; length: 19; D: TRBD1; J: TRBJ1-6; V: TRBV4-3; CDR3: CASSQDGDRTSSYNSPLHF; DNA: TGCGCCAGCAGCCAAGATGGGGACAGGACGAGCTCCTATAATTCACCCCTCCACTTT
size: NA; length: 18; D: TRBD2; J: TRBJ2-1; V: TRBV9; CDR3: CASSVRLAGGFSYNEQFF; DNA: TGTGCCAGCAGCGTTAGGCTAGCGGGGGGCTTCTCCTACAATGAGCAGTTCTTC
size: NA; length: 16; D: TRBD2; J: TRBJ2-3; V: TRBV9; CDR3: CASSSLAGELTDTQYF; DNA: TGTGCCAGCAGCTCACTAGCGGGGGAGCTCACAGATACGCAGTATTTT
size: NA; length: 17; D: TRBD1; J: TRBJ1-4; V: TRBV5-1; CDR3: CASSSPGQGAESEKLFF; DNA: TGCGCCAGCAGCTCACCGGGACAGGGGGCAGAAAGTGAAAAACTGTTTTTT
size: NA; length: 18; D: TRBD2; J: TRBJ2-2; V: TRBV5-1; CDR3: CASSLALRGGPDTGELFF; DNA: TGCGCCAGCAGCTTGGCTTTGCGGGGGGGCCCGGACACCGGGGAGCTGTTTTTT
size: NA; length: 14; D: NA; J: TRBJ2-3; V: TRBV28; CDR3: CASSWGGAGDTQYF; DNA: TGTGCCAGCAGTTGGGGGGGGGCTGGAGATACGCAGTATTTT
size: NA; length: 17; D: NA; J: TRBJ2-6; V: TRBV7-9; CDR3: CASSDGAGLSGANVLTF; DNA: TGTGCCAGCAGCGATGGGGCGGGACTCTCTGGGGCCAACGTCCTGACTTTC
size: few; length: 14; D: TRBD1; J: TRBJ1-5; V: TRBV28; CDR3: CASRTGRSNQPQHF; DNA: TGTGCCAGCAGGACAGGGCGAAGCAATCAGCCCCAGCATTTT
size: NA; length: 16; D: TRBD2; J: TRBJ2-5; V: TRBV7-2; CDR3: CASSSWVSGGVETQYF; DNA: TGTGCCAGCAGCTCGTGGGTGAGCGGGGGGGTAGAGACCCAGTACTTC
size: NA; length: 16; D: NA; J: TRBJ1-5; V: TRBV7-8; CDR3: CASSLVRGFSNQPQHF; DNA: TGTGCCAGCAGCTTAGTAAGAGGGTTTAGCAATCAGCCCCAGCATTTT
size: NA; length: 13; D: NA; J: TRBJ1-2; V: TRBV6-6; CDR3: CASSYRDTYGYTF; DNA: TGTGCCAGCAGTTACAGGGACACCTATGGCTACACCTTC
size: NA; length: 14; D: NA; J: TRBJ1-2; V: TRBV6-5; CDR3: CASSYDRGKGGYTF; DNA: TGTGCCAGCAGTTACGATAGGGGAAAGGGTGGCTACACCTTC
size: NA; length: 16; D: NA; J: TRBJ2-1; V: TRBV21-1; CDR3: CASSKAGQGLHNEQFF; DNA: TGTGCCAGCAGCAAGGCCGGACAGGGTCTCCACAATGAGCAGTTCTTC
size: NA; length: 14; D: TRBD1; J: TRBJ1-4; V: TRBV2; CDR3: CASNDRGLDEKLFF; DNA: TGTGCCAGCAATGACAGGGGGCTGGATGAAAAACTGTTTTTT
size: NA; length: 16; D: NA; J: TRBJ2-7; V: TRBV3-1/TRBV3-2; CDR3: CASSQVGAGRYYEQYF; DNA: TGTGCCAGCAGCCAAGTCGGAGCCGGCAGATACTACGAGCAGTACTTC
size: NA; length: 16; D: TRBD2; J: TRBJ2-5; V: TRBV18; CDR3: CASSPRLAGPGETQYF; DNA: TGTGCCAGCTCACCGCGACTAGCGGGGCCGGGAGAGACCCAGTACTTC
size: once; length: 13; D: TRBD1; J: TRBJ1-2; V: TRBV7-2; CDR3: CASSPTGVGGYTF; DNA: TGTGCCAGCAGCCCTACAGGGGTTGGTGGCTACACCTTC
size: NA; length: 14; D: NA; J: TRBJ1-1; V: TRBV3-1/TRBV3-2; CDR3: CASSHGQLNTEAFF; DNA: TGTGCCAGCAGCCACGGACAGTTGAACACTGAAGCTTTCTTT
size: NA; length: 15; D: TRBD1; J: TRBJ1-2; V: TRBV6-5; CDR3: CASSYDRVGSYGYTF; DNA: TGTGCCAGCAGTTACGACAGGGTAGGGAGCTATGGCTACACCTTC
size: NA; length: 15; D: TRBD2; J: TRBJ2-1; V: TRBV7-2; CDR3: CASSLGLAGVDEQFF; DNA: TGTGCCAGCAGCTTAGGCCTAGCGGGGGTCGATGAGCAGTTCTTC
size: NA; length: 16; D: NA; J: TRBJ1-2; V: TRBV14; CDR3: CASSQDSIAGGASYTF; DNA: TGTGCCAGCAGCCAAGACTCTATCGCGGGGGGCGCGAGCTACACCTTC
size: NA; length: 14; D: TRBD1; J: TRBJ1-2; V: TRBV6-6; CDR3: CASSIPKQGGGYTF; DNA: TGTGCCAGCAGTATCCCTAAACAGGGGGGCGGCTACACCTTC